The source of this T cell receptor (beta chain) is a study of blood T cells in healthy people across ages. Ranging in age from roughly 6 to 90, the donors were healthy Caucasian individuals from Russia. Between the trimmed V and J ends, which lost 8 bases and 3 bases, there was a span of 23 bases. The CDR3 contains 17 residues. CDR1 SEHNR and CDR2 FQNEAQ come from the germline V gene (reference sequence). PCR was performed a second time for roughly 7 to 12 cycles using a sample-barcoded 5' primer and a J-beta primer mix. MiXCR was run by TCRdb on the 5' RACE reads, yielding one entry per CDR3 protein. There are over a million distinct CDR3 sequences in the sample; approximately 60% occur only once, and 6.5% to 8.5% lies in the top ten.

The rearrangement uses TRBV7-9 and TRBJ2-1; D perhaps matches TRBD2 (6 bases). Sequenced material: blood. The receptor comes from a man younger than 30 in good health. This CDR3 reads CASPARGAWGNYNEQFF. The CDR3, as DNA: TGTGCCAGCCCTGCACGCGGGGCGTGGGGCAACTACAATGAGCAGTTCTTC.